The T cell receptor beta chain under discussion was sequenced for a study of blood T cell repertoires in COVID-19. Study summary: Sites in the United States, Italy and Spain provided acute and convalescent COVID-19 samples. T cells, B-cell-depleted T cells, or PBMCs provided the cDNA or gDNA that served as material.

How the authors handled the data: Amplification from reference gene primers served as the basis for estimated nucleated cell counts. Only in-frame clones appear in the TCRdb table, and some are missing; sequencing was by immunoSEQ multiplex PCR. D and trimming come from the DNA, and the V and J calls and clone size come from that table. The sample records approximately 65,000 clones, roughly 80% being singletons. In germline, CDR1 is KGHSH, CDR2 LQKENI. This CDR3 comprises 18 residues. The V and J ends lost 2 bases and 4 bases, in that order; junction bases with no gene match: 14. The chain employs TRBV18 and TRBJ1-1, with TRBD1 identical over 9 bases. The sequence derives from a human donor in a cohort sampled during active COVID-19. What was sequenced was peripheral blood. The CDR3 sequence is CASSPIRQGVLLGTEAFF. The CDR3 nucleotides read TGTGCCAGCTCACCAATTAGACAGGGGGTCCTTTTGGGCACTGAAGCTTTCTTT.